Below are 10 T cell receptor beta chains sequenced from a single sample in a study of blood T cell repertoires in COVID-19. Measured with immunoSEQ multiplex PCR; TCRdb has only the in-frame clones, and not every one. Here the sample spans about 170,000 clones, around 86% being singletons. The sequenced material came from peripheral blood. Source of these receptors: a woman aged 80 or over with COVID-19, enrolled during active disease.

The chain links TRBV6-5 to TRBJ2-3, with D tentatively TRBD2 (6 bases). This CDR3 comprises 15 residues. Per germline, CDR1 MNHEY and CDR2 SVGAGI. With 6 bases removed from V and 0 bases from J, the gap between germline ends came to 13 bases. This chain's CDR3 is CASRPSGTSTDTQYF. The CDR3 DNA is TGTGCCAGCAGACCCTCCGGGACTAGCACAGATACGCAGTATTTT.

The chain links TRBV6-5 to TRBJ1-1; 10 nucleotides match TRBD1. The germline V gene encodes CDR1 MNHEY and CDR2 SVGAGI. The V gene end was trimmed by 2 bases and the J gene end by 4 bases; junction bases not matched to a gene: 7. The CDR3 is made up of 16 amino acids. CDR3 DNA sequence: TGTGCCAGCAGTTACCGTACCGGGACAGGGGCCACTGAAGCTTTCTTT. The encoded protein is CASSYRTGTGATEAFF.

This sequence joins TRBV5-1 and TRBJ1-3; perhaps TRBD1 as D (5 bases). Deletions cut 3 bases from V and 2 bases from J, with 12 bases between. The germline gives CDR1 SGHRS, CDR2 YFSETQ. This CDR3 spans 15 amino acids. The CDR3 sequence: CASSSSGITGNTIYF. CDR3 DNA: TGCGCCAGCAGCTCGTCAGGGATTACTGGAAACACCATATATTTT.

This clone was seen only a few times. The rearrangement joins TRBV10-3 to TRBJ1-1, with 9 bases aligning to TRBD1. Germline lookup yields CDR1 ENHRY and CDR2 SYGVKD. The CDR3 runs 15 residues. J lost 1 base, V lost 10 bases, and 10 bases had no gene match. CDR3 DNA: TGTGCCACCCATCACCAGGGACAGGGGAACACTGAAGCTTTCTTT. Its translation: CATHHQGQGNTEAFF.

This chain uses TRBV2 with TRBJ2-1; 10 bases map to TRBD1. The CDR3 is 15 residues long. CDR1 SNHLY and CDR2 FYNNEI come from the germline V gene. Trimming at V came to 9 bases and at J to 7 bases, leaving 12 bases not matched to a gene. CDR3 loop: CASFLDRGLRNEQFF. For the CDR3, the DNA is TGTGCCAGTTTCTTAGACAGGGGGCTTAGGAATGAGCAGTTCTTC.

V is TRBV28 and J is TRBJ1-4; possible D gene TRBD1, 6 bases. Germline CDR1 and CDR2: MDHEN and SYDVKM. This CDR3 is 15 amino acids long. The V end was cut by 6 bases, the J end by 4 bases, with 15 bases between. CDR3 DNA: TGTGCCAGCAGCGCTCCGGGACATATTAATGAAAAACTGTTTTTT. This translates into CASSAPGHINEKLFF.

The chain is built from TRBV28 and TRBJ1-5, with 9 bases that match TRBD1. This CDR3 is built from 14 residues. Germline CDR1 reads MDHEN; CDR2 reads SYDVKM. V shed 3 bases and J 7 bases; nucleotides not matched to a gene: 4. CDR3 amino acids: CASSFTGGGQPQHF. The CDR3 DNA follows: TGTGCCAGCAGTTTCACAGGGGGCGGACAGCCCCAGCATTTT.

The chain links TRBV11-1 to TRBJ1-2; tentative D call: TRBD1 (5 bases). CDR1 is SGHAT, CDR2 FQDESV, per germline (reference sequence). The CDR3 consists of 12 residues. The ends were cut back, 3 bases at V and 8 bases at J, with 10 bases in the middle. The CDR3 loop is CASSFREGGYTF. The CDR3 bases are TGTGCCAGCAGCTTCAGGGAGGGAGGCTACACCTTC.

V and J are TRBV6-2 or TRBV6-3 and TRBJ2-1, with 10 bases identical to TRBD2. V trimming: 3 bases; J trimming: 6 bases; junction bases outside the gene matches: 11. CDR3 length: 17 residues. The V gene's germline CDR1 is MNHEY and CDR2 SVGEGT. The DNA for the CDR3 is TGTGCCAGCAGTTATTCATCTAGCGGGAGTTGGTCCAATGAGCAGTTCTTC. Protein sequence: CASSYSSSGSWSNEQFF.

The chain has TRBV9 and TRBJ1-6; 7 nucleotides match TRBD1. The ends lost 1 base at V and 7 bases at J; junction bases unmatched: 5. Germline V gene lookup returns CDR1 SGDLS and CDR2 YYNGEE. The CDR3 sequence is 15 residues long. The CDR3 DNA sequence: TGTGCCAGCAGCGTAAGAGGGACAGAAAATTCACCCCTCCACTTT. It specifies CASSVRGTENSPLHF.